This TCR beta chain was retrieved from a study of Graves' ophthalmopathy and Graves' hyperthyroidism. Investigators amplified TCR beta CDR3 regions from RNA transcripts. HTBI primers primed a first-round RT-PCR, and a second-round multiplex PCR followed. TCRdb re-derived calls from the multiplex PCR reads in MiXCR, one entry per CDR3 protein. The sample contains more than 1,000,000 distinct CDR3 sequences, about 36% of which appear only once. This CDR3 spans 16 amino acids. The ends lost 5 bases at V and 5 bases at J; junction bases unmatched: 12. Germline CDR1 MNHEY, CDR2 SMNVEV (reference sequence). Hyperthyroidism was new, under 2 months, in patients aged 18 to 65.

This receptor was taken from an adult man with Graves' hyperthyroidism. The chain links TRBV27 to TRBJ2-5; 9 positions match TRBD2. The sequencing sample was made of peripheral blood or thyroid tissue (not recorded which). CDR3 protein: CASSLTSGPLKETQYF. Here the CDR3 DNA reads TGTGCCAGCAGTCTTACTAGCGGGCCCTTGAAGGAGACCCAGTACTTC.